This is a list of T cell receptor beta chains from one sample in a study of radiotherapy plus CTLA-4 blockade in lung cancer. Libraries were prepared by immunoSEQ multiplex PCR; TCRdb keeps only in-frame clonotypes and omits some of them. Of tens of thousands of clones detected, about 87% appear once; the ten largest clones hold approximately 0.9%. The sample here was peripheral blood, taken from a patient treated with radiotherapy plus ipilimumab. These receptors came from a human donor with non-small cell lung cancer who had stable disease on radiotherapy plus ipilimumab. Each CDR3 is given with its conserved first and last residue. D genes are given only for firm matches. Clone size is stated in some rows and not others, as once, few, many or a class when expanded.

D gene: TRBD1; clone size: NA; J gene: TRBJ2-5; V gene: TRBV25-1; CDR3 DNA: TGTGCCAGCAGTCTCGGGTGGGGACAGGGCCAAGAGACCCAGTACTTC; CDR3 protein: CASSLGWGQGQETQYF
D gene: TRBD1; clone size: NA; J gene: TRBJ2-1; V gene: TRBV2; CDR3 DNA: TGTGCCAGCCGGACCGGGACAGGCGGGTACAATGAGCAGTTCTTC; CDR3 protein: CASRTGTGGYNEQFF
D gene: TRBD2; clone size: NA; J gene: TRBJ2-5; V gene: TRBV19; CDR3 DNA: TGTGCCAGTAGTAGCAGGACCAAGGGGAGGGGACAAGAGACCCAGTACTTC; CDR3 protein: CASSSRTKGRGQETQYF
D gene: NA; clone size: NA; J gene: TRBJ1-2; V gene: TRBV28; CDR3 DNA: TGTGCCAGCCAGGGAAACTATGGCTACACCTTC; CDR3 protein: CASQGNYGYTF
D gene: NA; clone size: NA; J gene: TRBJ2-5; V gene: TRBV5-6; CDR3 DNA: TGTGCCAGCAGCTTGGGGATCCTCGGGGCCCAGTACTTC; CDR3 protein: CASSLGILGAQYF
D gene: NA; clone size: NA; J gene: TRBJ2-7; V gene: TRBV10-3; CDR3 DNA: TGTGCCATCAGTAGCCCGGGCCTGAGGTACGAGCAGTACTTC; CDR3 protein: CAISSPGLRYEQYF
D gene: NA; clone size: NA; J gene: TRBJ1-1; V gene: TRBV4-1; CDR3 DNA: TGCGCCAGCAGCCCCACGGGGGGGAGGAACACTGAAGCTTTCTTT; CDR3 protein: CASSPTGGRNTEAFF
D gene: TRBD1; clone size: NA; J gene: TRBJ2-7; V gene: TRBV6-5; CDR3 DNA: TGTGCCAGCAGTTACTCGTTCAGGGGGACGTCCTACGAGCAGTACTTC; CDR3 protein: CASSYSFRGTSYEQYF
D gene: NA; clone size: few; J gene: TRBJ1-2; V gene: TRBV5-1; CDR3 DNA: TGCGCCAGCAGCCCTGAAGGGGGGAGAGGCTACACCTTC; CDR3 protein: CASSPEGGRGYTF
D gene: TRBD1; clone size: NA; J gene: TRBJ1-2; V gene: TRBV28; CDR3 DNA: TGTGCCAGCAGAACAACAGGGGACCACACCTTC; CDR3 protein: CASRTTGDHTF
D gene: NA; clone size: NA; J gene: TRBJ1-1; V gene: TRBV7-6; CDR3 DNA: TGTGCCAGCAGCTTGGGGGAGAACACTGAAGCTTTCTTT; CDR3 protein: CASSLGENTEAFF
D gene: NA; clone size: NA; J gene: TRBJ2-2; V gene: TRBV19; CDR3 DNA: TGTGCCAGTAGTGTTGGGAACACCGGGGAGCTGTTTTTT; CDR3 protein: CASSVGNTGELFF
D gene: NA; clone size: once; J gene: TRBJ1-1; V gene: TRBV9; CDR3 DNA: TGTGCCAGCAGCGTGTCCTTCATGGCCATCGGAAGCACTGAAGCTTTCTTT; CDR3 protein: CASSVSFMAIGSTEAFF
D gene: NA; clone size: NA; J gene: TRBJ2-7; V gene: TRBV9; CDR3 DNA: TGTGCCAGCAGCCCCCGGGACTCATACGAGCAGTACTTC; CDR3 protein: CASSPRDSYEQYF
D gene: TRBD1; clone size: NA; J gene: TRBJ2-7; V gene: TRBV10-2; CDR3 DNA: TGCGCCAGCAGACCCGGACAGGAAATCTACGAGCAGTACTTC; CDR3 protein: CASRPGQEIYEQYF
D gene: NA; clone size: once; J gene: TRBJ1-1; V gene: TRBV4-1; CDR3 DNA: TGCGCCAGCAGCCAAGTCCCCCCGGGGGCTGAAGCTTTCTTT; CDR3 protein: CASSQVPPGAEAFF
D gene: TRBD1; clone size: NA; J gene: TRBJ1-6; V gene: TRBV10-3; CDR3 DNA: TGTGCCATCAGACAGGGGAATTCACCCCTCCACTTT; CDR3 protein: CAIRQGNSPLHF
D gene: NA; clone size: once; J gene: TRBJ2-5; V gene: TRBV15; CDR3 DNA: TGTGCCACCAGGGGCGACTTGTCAGCCAGCCAAGAGACCCAGTACTTC; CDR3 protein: CATRGDLSASQETQYF
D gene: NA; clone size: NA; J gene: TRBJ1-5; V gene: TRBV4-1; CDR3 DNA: TGCGCCAGCAGCCAAGATCGTCAACAGGCAAATCAGCCCCAGCATTTT; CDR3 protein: CASSQDRQQANQPQHF
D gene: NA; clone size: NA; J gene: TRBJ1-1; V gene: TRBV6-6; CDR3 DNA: TGTGCCAGCAGTTACCCGGGACCACAGAACACTGAAGCTTTCTTT; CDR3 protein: CASSYPGPQNTEAFF
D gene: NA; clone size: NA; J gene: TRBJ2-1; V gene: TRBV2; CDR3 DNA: TGTGCCAGCAGTGAAAGGCTTCTTTGGGGGGAGCAGTTCTTC; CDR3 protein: CASSERLLWGEQFF
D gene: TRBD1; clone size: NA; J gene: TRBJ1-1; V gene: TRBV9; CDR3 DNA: TGTGCCAGCAGCGCCACCGGGACAGCTAACACTGAAGCTTTCTTT; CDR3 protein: CASSATGTANTEAFF
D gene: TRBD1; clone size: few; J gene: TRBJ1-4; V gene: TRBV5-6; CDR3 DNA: TGTGCCAGCAGCTTGGGCAGGGGGCGATCTAATGAAAAACTGTTTTTT; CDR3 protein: CASSLGRGRSNEKLFF
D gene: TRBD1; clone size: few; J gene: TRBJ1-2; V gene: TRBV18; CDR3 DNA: TGTGCCAGCTCACCACCGGTACAGGGGGTCGGCTACACCTTC; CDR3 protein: CASSPPVQGVGYTF
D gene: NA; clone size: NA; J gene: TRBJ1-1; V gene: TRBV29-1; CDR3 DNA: TGCAGCGCAGAACGGACACCTATGAACACTGAAGCTTTCTTT; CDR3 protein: CSAERTPMNTEAFF
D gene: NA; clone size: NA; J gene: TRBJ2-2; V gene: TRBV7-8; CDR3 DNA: TGTGCCAGCAGCCCACGCGACTGGAACACCGGGGAGCTGTTTTTT; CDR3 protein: CASSPRDWNTGELFF
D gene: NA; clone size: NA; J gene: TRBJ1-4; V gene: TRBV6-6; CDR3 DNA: TGTGCCAGCAGCCGCGTGGGGGAGCGTGAAAAACTGTTTTTT; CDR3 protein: CASSRVGEREKLFF
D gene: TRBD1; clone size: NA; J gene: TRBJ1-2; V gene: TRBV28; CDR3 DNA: TGTGCCAGCAGTGTGACGACAGGGAACTATGGCTACACCTTC; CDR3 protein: CASSVTTGNYGYTF
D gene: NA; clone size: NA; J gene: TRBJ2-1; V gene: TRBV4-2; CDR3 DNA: TGTGCCAGCAGCCAAGATACATCAGCCAATGAGCAGTTCTTC; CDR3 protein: CASSQDTSANEQFF
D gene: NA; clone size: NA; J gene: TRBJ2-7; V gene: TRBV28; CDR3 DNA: TGTGCCAGCAGTTTACCACACAGGGGGGGCGAGCAGTACTTC; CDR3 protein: CASSLPHRGGEQYF
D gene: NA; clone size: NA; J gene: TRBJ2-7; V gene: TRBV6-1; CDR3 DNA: TGTGCCAGCAGGGAGGGGGCCAGGTCCTACGAGCAGTACTTC; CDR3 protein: CASREGARSYEQYF
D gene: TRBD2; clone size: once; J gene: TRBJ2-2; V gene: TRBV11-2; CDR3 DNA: TGTGCCAGCACCACCACCCGCCGGGGACTAGTAACCTTCGGGGAGCTGTTTTTT; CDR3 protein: CASTTTRRGLVTFGELFF
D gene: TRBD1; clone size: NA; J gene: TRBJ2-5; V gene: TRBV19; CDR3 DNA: TGTGCCAGTAGTATCGTAGGGACAGGGGACGTAAAGACCCAGTACTTC; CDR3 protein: CASSIVGTGDVKTQYF
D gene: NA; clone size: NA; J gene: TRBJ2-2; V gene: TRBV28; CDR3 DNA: TGTGCCAGCAGACTGGAAGCGGCCGGGGAGCTGTTTTTT; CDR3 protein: CASRLEAAGELFF
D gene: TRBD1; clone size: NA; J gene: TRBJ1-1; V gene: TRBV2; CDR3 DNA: TGTGCCAGCATAGGGACAGGGGGTGTCACTGAAGCTTTCTTT; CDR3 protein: CASIGTGGVTEAFF
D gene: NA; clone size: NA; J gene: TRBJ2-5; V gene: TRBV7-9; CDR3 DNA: TGTGCCAGCAGCACTAACAGGGTCCAAGAGACCCAGTACTTC; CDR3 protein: CASSTNRVQETQYF
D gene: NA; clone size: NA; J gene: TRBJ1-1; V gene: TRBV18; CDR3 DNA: TGTGCCAGCTCCCTTAACAGGAACACTGAAGCTTTCTTT; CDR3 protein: CASSLNRNTEAFF
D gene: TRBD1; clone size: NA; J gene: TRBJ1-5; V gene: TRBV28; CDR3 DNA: TGTGCCAGCAGGATTCAGGGGGCGAGTGGTAGCAATCAGCCCCAGCATTTT; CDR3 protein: CASRIQGASGSNQPQHF
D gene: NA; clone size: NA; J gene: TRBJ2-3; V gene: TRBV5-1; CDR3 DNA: TGCGCCAGCAGCTTGGTACTCGGAATATCTAGCACAGATACGCAGTATTTT; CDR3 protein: CASSLVLGISSTDTQYF
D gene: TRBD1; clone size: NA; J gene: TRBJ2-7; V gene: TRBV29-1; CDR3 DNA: TGCAGCGTGACCCCGCGTCCAGGGGGCTACGAGCAGTACTTC; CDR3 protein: CSVTPRPGGYEQYF
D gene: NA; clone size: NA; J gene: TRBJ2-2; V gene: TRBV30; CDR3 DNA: TGTGCCTGGAGTCGGGCCGGGGAGCTGTTTTTT; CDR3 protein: CAWSRAGELFF
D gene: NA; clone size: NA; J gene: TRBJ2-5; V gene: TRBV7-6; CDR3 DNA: TGTGCCAGCAGCCCAATAGAGGGGGAGACCCAGTACTTC; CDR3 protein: CASSPIEGETQYF
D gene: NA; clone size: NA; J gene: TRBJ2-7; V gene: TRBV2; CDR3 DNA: TGTGCCAGCAGTGATCGGCAGGGAGGCGAGCAGTACTTC; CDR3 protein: CASSDRQGGEQYF
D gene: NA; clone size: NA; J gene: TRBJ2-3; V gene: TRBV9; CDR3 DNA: TGTGCCAGCAGCGTAGGTGGCGGGGAACGCACAGATACGCAGTATTTT; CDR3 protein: CASSVGGGERTDTQYF
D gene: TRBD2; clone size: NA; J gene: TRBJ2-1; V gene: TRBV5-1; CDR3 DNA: TGCGCCAGCAGCTTGGGGACTAGCGCCCGGCGGGATGAGCAGTTCTTC; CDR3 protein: CASSLGTSARRDEQFF
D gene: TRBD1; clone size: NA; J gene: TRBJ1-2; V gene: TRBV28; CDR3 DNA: TGTGCCAGCAGTTTTGCCGCCAGGGGGCGGAATGGCTACACCTTC; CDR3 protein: CASSFAARGRNGYTF
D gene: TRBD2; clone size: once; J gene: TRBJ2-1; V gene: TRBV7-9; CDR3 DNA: TGTGCCAGCAGCCCGGGACTAGCGGGTAATGAGCAGTTCTTC; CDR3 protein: CASSPGLAGNEQFF
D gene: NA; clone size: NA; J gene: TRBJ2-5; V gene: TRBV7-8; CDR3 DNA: TGTGCCAGCAGCCAACCCGGGCGGGGTAAAGAGACCCAGTACTTC; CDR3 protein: CASSQPGRGKETQYF
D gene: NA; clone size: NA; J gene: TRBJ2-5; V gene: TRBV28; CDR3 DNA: TGTGCCAGCAGTACCTCGGCGACCCAGTACTTC; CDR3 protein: CASSTSATQYF
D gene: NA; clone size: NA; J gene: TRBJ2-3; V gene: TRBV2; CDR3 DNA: TGTGCCAGCCGGACTACCACAGATACGCAGTATTTT; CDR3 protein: CASRTTTDTQYF
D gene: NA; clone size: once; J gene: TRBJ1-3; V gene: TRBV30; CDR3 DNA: TGTGCCTGCAAGGGCCTCTCTGGAAACACCATATATTTT; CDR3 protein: CACKGLSGNTIYF
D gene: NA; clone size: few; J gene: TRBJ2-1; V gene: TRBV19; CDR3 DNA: TGTGCCAGTAGTGGCTCGGTTCGCGGCAATGAGCAGTTCTTC; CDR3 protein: CASSGSVRGNEQFF
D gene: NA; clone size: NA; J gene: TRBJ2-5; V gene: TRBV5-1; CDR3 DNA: TGCGCCAGCAGCTTCAGGGGCATGGTTGAGGAGACCCAGTACTTC; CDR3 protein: CASSFRGMVEETQYF
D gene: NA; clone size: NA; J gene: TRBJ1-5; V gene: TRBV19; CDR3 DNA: TGTGCCAGTAGTCCCCGGTCCTTCGATCAGCCCCAGCATTTT; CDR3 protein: CASSPRSFDQPQHF
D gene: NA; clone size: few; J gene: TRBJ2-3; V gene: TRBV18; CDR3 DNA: TGTGCCAGCTCACCAGGCAGAACAGATACGCAGTATTTT; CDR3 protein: CASSPGRTDTQYF